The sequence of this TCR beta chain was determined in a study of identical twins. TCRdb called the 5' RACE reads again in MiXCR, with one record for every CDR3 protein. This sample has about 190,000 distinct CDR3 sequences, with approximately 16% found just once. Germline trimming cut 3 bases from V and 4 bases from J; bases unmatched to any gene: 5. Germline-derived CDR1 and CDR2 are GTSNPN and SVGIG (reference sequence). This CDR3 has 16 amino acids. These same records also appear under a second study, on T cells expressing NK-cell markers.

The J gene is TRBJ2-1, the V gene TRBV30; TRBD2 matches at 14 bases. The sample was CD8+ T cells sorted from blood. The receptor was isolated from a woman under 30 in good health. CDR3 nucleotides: TGTGCCTGGAGCGCACGGACTAGCGGGGGGTACAATGAGCAGTTCTTC. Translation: CAWSARTSGGYNEQFF.